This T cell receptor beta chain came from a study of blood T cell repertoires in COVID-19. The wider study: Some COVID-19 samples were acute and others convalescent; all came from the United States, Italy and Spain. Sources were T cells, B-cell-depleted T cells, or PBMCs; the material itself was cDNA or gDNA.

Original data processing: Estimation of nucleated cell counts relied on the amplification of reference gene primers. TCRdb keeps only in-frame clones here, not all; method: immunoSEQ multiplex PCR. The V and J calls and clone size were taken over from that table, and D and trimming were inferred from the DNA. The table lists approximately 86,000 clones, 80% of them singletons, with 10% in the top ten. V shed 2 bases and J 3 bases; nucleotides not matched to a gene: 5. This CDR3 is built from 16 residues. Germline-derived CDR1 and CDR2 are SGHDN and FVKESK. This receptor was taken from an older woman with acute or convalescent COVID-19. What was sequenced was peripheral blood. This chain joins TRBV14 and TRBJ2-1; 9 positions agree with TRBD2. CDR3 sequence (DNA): TGTGCCAGCAGCCAACCGGTAGCGGGGGACTACAATGAGCAGTTCTTC. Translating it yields CASSQPVAGDYNEQFF.